Included here is one T cell receptor beta chain sequence, with context. Its antigen is not known. It was with 60 Vbeta and 13 Jbeta primers that the PCR ran. Authors' processing steps: Roughly 80 million unique TCR beta chains, 8.5 million to 14 million shared, were counted in a later analysis. The repertoire was sequenced with immunoSEQ multiplex PCR; TCRdb's copy has only in-frame clones and lacks some. V and J calls and clone size are given by that table; D and trimming were obtained from the DNA. Of some 150,000 clones listed, around 79% are singletons. The sample originates from a study of cytomegalovirus exposure and HLA in healthy donors. Overall study results and limits: A previous analysis found most TCR beta V segments productive roughly 90% or roughly 30% of the time. CMV serostatus was the only recorded immune exposure for donors.

The CDR3 covers 16 residues. CDR1 and CDR2 from the germline V gene are LGHNA and YNFKEQ. After removal of 4 bases from V and 2 bases from J, the junction contained 9 bases not matched to a gene. The receptor was derived from a man aged 40-50 years in good health and CMV-seropositive. The chain carries TRBV4-2 and TRBJ2-3; 7 bases match TRBD1. The sample was PBMCs. The CDR3 loop is CASSRSDRDHTDTQYF. Written as DNA, the CDR3 is TGTGCCAGCAGCCGAAGCGACAGGGACCACACAGATACGCAGTATTTT.